This TCR beta chain is drawn from a study of OX40 agonist ivuxolimab in advanced cancers. The wider study: Past anti-PD-1, anti-PD-L1 or anti-CTLA-4 therapy was accepted, and roughly 38% had received some. Study-wide results and limits: At doses 0.1 to 3.0 mg/kg, CD4+ and CD8+ clones expanded.

Profiled with immunoSEQ multiplex PCR; TCRdb holds only in-frame clones, not every one. The sample carries 66,000 or so clones, about 85% recorded once. Concerning this clone itself: Antigen: not known.

The V and J ends lost 1 base and 5 bases, in that order; junction bases with no gene match: 9. The CDR3 has 17 residues. Germline V gene lookup returns CDR1 LGHNA and CDR2 YNFKEQ. No patient had autoimmune disease or received systemic immunosuppression. V usage is TRBV4-2 and J usage is TRBJ2-5, with TRBD2 identical over 11 bases. Sequences were derived from CD4+ or CD8+ T cells sorted from blood, sampled in a trial of the OX40 agonist ivuxolimab. The receptor's source is an adult with an advanced solid tumor such as melanoma, head and neck, liver or kidney cancer. CDR3 region: CASSQVGSGGAGETQYF. CDR3 bases: TGTGCCAGCAGCCAAGTTGGTAGCGGGGGGGCCGGGGAGACCCAGTACTTC.